This T cell receptor beta chain emerged from a study of cytomegalovirus exposure and HLA in healthy donors. This CDR3 has 16 amino acids. CDR1 LNHDA and CDR2 SQIVND come from the germline V gene (reference sequence). The V segment lost 5 bases and the J segment 2 bases; nucleotides outside the gene matches: 5. PCR involved 60 Vbeta and 13 Jbeta primers. Method: immunoSEQ multiplex PCR; TCRdb's copy keeps in-frame clones and lacks some. Among around 200,000 clones listed, about 80% were seen once. This clonotype originated in a woman aged 50 to 65 in good health and CMV-seropositive. What was sequenced was PBMCs. The chain carries TRBV19 and TRBJ2-6; 8 bases are a match to TRBD1. CDR3 DNA: TGTGCCAGTAGTGGCTACAGGGGGACTGGGGCCAACGTCCTGACTTTC. It specifies CASSGYRGTGANVLTF.